The sequence of this T cell receptor beta chain was determined in a study of T-cell reconstitution after alpha-beta-depleted transplantation in children. Study observations and caveats: In patients about two months after transplant, alpha-beta T cells reportedly arose from several hundred expanded graft clones. Several patients had high TCRbeta diversity at day 60; it came from surviving recipient T cells and thymic progenitors. Newly produced T cells mostly accounted for T-cell counts and diversity one year post-transplant.

In this sample, this clonotype turned up many times. What it recognizes is unknown. Preparing the TCRbeta library involved the use of unique molecular identifiers. One entry per CDR3 protein, called by TCRdb with MiXCR from the PCR reads. The sample records some 600,000 distinct CDR3 sequences, 13% being singletons. V lost 7 bases and J lost 4; bases outside the gene matches: 9. The CDR3 totals 14 residues. The germline gives CDR1 SQVTM, CDR2 ANQGSEA. The TCR originated in a male patient under 18 who had a stem cell transplant for acute myeloid leukemia, so the T cells may come from the graft donor. Sequencing used PBMCs, mostly from graft donor cells, obtained 360 days after TCRalphabeta/CD19-depleted stem cell transplant. This chain connects TRBV29-1 to TRBJ2-7, with TRBD1 identical over 11 bases. CDR3 DNA: TGCAGCGCTACGGGACAGGGGGGGGGATACGAGCAGTACTTC. It encodes CSATGQGGGYEQYF.